This TCR beta chain was found in a study of tumor and adjacent non-tumor tissue in lung cancer. Whole-study context: The cohort had 12 adenocarcinoma, a couple of squamous cell and 1 small cell patients. Study-wide results and limits: Top 100 clones took a larger repertoire share in normal lung.

Germline CDR1 MNHEY, CDR2 SVGEGT. The CDR3 has 15 amino acids. The library came from three nested PCR rounds adapted from ARM-PCR protocols. TCRdb ran MiXCR on the multiplex PCR reads and lists one entry per CDR3 protein. This sample has tens of thousands of distinct CDR3 sequences, with over 80% found just once. With respect to this clonotype: Its antigen is undetermined. Because the CDR3 is missing its conserved closing phenylalanine or tryptophan, this is likely a read error.

No cell sorting was done before RNA was extracted from the tissue. Donors were chemotherapy-naive, newly diagnosed lung cancer surgical patients in China, August–late 2014. Source material: lung tumor tissue. This TCR was recovered from a woman aged 50 to 60 with non-small cell lung cancer. V is TRBV6-2 or TRBV6-3 and J is TRBJ1-4; 7 nucleotides agree with TRBD1. The CDR3 DNA reads TGTGCCAGCAGTAACTCAGGGACAGCTAATGAAAAACTGTTTTAT. Translating it yields CASSNSGTANEKLFY.